This T cell receptor (beta chain) was observed in a study of blood T cell repertoires in COVID-19. Method: immunoSEQ multiplex PCR; TCRdb's copy keeps in-frame clones and lacks some. The table has 85,000 to 90,000 clones, roughly 88% seen once. CDR1 and CDR2 (germline): SGHTA, FQGTGA. This CDR3 spans 16 amino acids. The V gene end was trimmed by 1 base and the J gene end by 1 base; junction bases not matched to a gene: 4. The source is a human donor in a cohort sampled during active COVID-19. V usage is TRBV7-3 and J usage is TRBJ2-3, with TRBD2 matching 8 bases. Material: peripheral blood. In nucleotides, the CDR3 is TGTGCCAGCAGCTTAAATTCAGCGGGGGGCACAGATACGCAGTATTTT. Protein product: CASSLNSAGGTDTQYF.